These T cell receptor beta chains were read from a single sample in a study of identical twins. TCRdb processed the 5' RACE reads anew with MiXCR; each CDR3 protein has one entry. The sample records about 300,000 distinct CDR3 sequences, approximately 13% being singletons. The sample also formed part of further work on yellow fever vaccine responses in identical twins.

Sample: CD8+ T cells sorted from blood. Every receptor here comes from a woman aged 18-29 years in good health. CDR3s include the opening cysteine and the closing phenylalanine or tryptophan. D genes are given only for firm matches. Only part of the rows carry a size: once, few, many, or a class if the clone is expanded.

clone_size,d_call,cdr3_length,v_call,j_call,cdr3_nt,cdr3_aa
NA,TRBD2,17,TRBV27,TRBJ2-3,TGTGCCAGCAGTTCTAGAATAGCGGGAGGGCTCACAGATACGCAGTATTTT,CASSSRIAGGLTDTQYF
NA,TRBD2,16,TRBV20-1,TRBJ2-1,TGCAGTGCTAGGGGGACTAGCGGTCTAGCCTACAATGAGCAGTTCTTC,CSARGTSGLAYNEQFF
NA,NA,15,TRBV7-9,TRBJ2-1,TGTGCCAGCAGCTTTCAGCCGGGACGTTCGCACGATCCGTTCTTC,CASSFQPGRSHDPFF
few,NA,11,TRBV29-1,TRBJ1-1,TGCAGCGCCCTGCCGGCCCCTGAAGCTTTCTTT,CSALPAPEAFF
NA,NA,14,TRBV12-5,TRBJ2-7,TGTGCTAGTGGTTTGGACACAGGTACCTACGAGCAGTACTTC,CASGLDTGTYEQYF
few,TRBD2,17,TRBV7-9,TRBJ2-1,TGTGCCAGCAGCTTAGCGTCGACGGGGGGGCCGACCAATGAGCAGTTCTTC,CASSLASTGGPTNEQFF
few,TRBD1,17,TRBV14,TRBJ2-3,TGTGCCAGCAGCCAAGAGGTTGGCGGGACAGGAACTAATACGCAGTATTTT,CASSQEVGGTGTNTQYF
many,NA,12,TRBV7-9,TRBJ2-2,TGTGCCAGCAGCTTAGCGCCCGGGGAGCTGTTTTTT,CASSLAPGELFF
few,TRBD2,15,TRBV5-1,TRBJ2-1,TGCGCCAGCAGCGGGGGGGGACTCCCCTGGAATGAGCAGTTCTTC,CASSGGGLPWNEQFF
NA,NA,12,TRBV10-1,TRBJ1-1,TGCGCCAGCAGCAAGACCGACACTGAAGCTTTCTTT,CASSKTDTEAFF
NA,NA,14,TRBV27,TRBJ2-6,TGTGCCAGCAGTCCTTCCGGCGGGGCCAACGTCCTGACTTTC,CASSPSGGANVLTF
NA,NA,11,TRBV18,TRBJ2-1,TGTGCCAGCTCACCGAACGAAATGCAGTTCTTC,CASSPNEMQFF
NA,NA,15,TRBV25-1,TRBJ2-7,TGTGCCAGCAGTGAATCCTGGGGCGTCGGCTACGAGCAGTACTTC,CASSESWGVGYEQYF
NA,NA,13,TRBV28,TRBJ2-1,TGTGCCAGCAGTTTATTCCTAGCGAGTGAGCAGTTCTTC,CASSLFLASEQFF
many,NA,14,TRBV9,TRBJ2-3,TGTGCCAGCAGCGTAGGCAGGGGCACAGATACGCAGTATTTT,CASSVGRGTDTQYF
few,TRBD2,15,TRBV6-4,TRBJ2-3,TGTGCCAGCAGTGACAGGGCGGGGGAGACAGATACGCAGTATTTT,CASSDRAGETDTQYF
few,TRBD2,16,TRBV7-9,TRBJ2-1,TGTGCCAGCAGCTTTTTCGTGCTAGCGGGAGGCGATGAGCAGTTCTTC,CASSFFVLAGGDEQFF
NA,NA,15,TRBV28,TRBJ2-2,TGTGCCAGCAGTCGCCACAGGGCGGGAACCGGGGAGCTGTTTTTT,CASSRHRAGTGELFF
NA,NA,16,TRBV7-6,TRBJ1-2,TGTGCCAGCAGCTCCACGGGACCGTTAGCTAACTATGGCTACACCTTC,CASSSTGPLANYGYTF
NA,TRBD2,15,TRBV20-1,TRBJ2-1,TGCAGTGCTAGAGACGAAGCGGGAGGGTACAATGAGCAGTTCTTC,CSARDEAGGYNEQFF
many,NA,14,TRBV11-1,TRBJ2-1,TGTGCCAGCAGTTTTATACAGGGTTACAATGAGCAGTTCTTC,CASSFIQGYNEQFF
NA,NA,14,TRBV6-5,TRBJ2-1,TGTGCCAGCAGTTACTCGATCCCCCCGGGATGGCAGTTCTTC,CASSYSIPPGWQFF
many,TRBD2,14,TRBV12-3/TRBV12-4,TRBJ2-5,TGTGCCAGCAGTACCAACGGACTAGCCGAGACCCAGTACTTC,CASSTNGLAETQYF
NA,TRBD2,17,TRBV4-2,TRBJ2-1,TGTGCCAGCAGCCAAGAATGGGGCGAACTAGCGGGGTATGAGCAGTTCTTC,CASSQEWGELAGYEQFF
NA,NA,18,TRBV11-2,TRBJ2-2,TGTGCCAGCAGCTCCCACCTGGGAACAGAGCTTAACACCGGGGAGCTGTTTTTT,CASSSHLGTELNTGELFF
NA,NA,12,TRBV5-1,TRBJ2-7,TGCGCCAGCAGGGACAATTTCTACGAGCAGTACTTC,CASRDNFYEQYF
many,TRBD1,16,TRBV15,TRBJ2-1,TGTGCCACCAGCAGAGATTACGGGACAGACTCCAATGAGCAGTTCTTC,CATSRDYGTDSNEQFF
once,NA,12,TRBV2,TRBJ2-1,TGTGCCAGCAGGTTGGGATCGGGTGAGCAGTTCTTC,CASRLGSGEQFF
NA,NA,15,TRBV13,TRBJ2-1,TGTGCCAGCAGCTTCGATCTAGACAAGCCCAATGAGCAGTTCTTC,CASSFDLDKPNEQFF
many,NA,14,TRBV6-2/TRBV6-3,TRBJ2-3,TGTGCCAGCAGTTACTCGACTAGTTCAGATACGCAGTATTTT,CASSYSTSSDTQYF
many,NA,15,TRBV25-1,TRBJ1-1,TGTGCCAGCAGTGAATGGTACGGGGGGGAAACTGAAGCTTTCTTT,CASSEWYGGETEAFF
few,TRBD2,15,TRBV2,TRBJ2-1,TGTGCCAGCAGTACGGGACTAGCGGGAAGCGATGAGCAGTTCTTC,CASSTGLAGSDEQFF
NA,NA,14,TRBV12-3/TRBV12-4,TRBJ1-1,TGTGCCAGCAGTTTTGGAAGTTCTGGCACTGAAGCTTTCTTT,CASSFGSSGTEAFF
NA,TRBD1,17,TRBV27,TRBJ2-5,TGTGCCAGCAGCAAGCTCACAGGGGGCGGGCCGGGAGAGACCCAGTACTTC,CASSKLTGGGPGETQYF
NA,TRBD2,15,TRBV20-1,TRBJ2-7,TGCAGTGCTAGCCGCCTAGCGGGAGGACACTACGAGCAGTACTTC,CSASRLAGGHYEQYF
few,NA,16,TRBV3-1,TRBJ1-4,TGTGCCAGCAGCCCGACTCCGGGACAAACTAATGAAAAACTGTTTTTT,CASSPTPGQTNEKLFF
few,TRBD2,15,TRBV20-1,TRBJ2-7,TGCAGTGCAAAAGGACTAGCGGGAGAATCCTACGAGCAGTACTTC,CSAKGLAGESYEQYF
many,NA,15,TRBV3-1,TRBJ2-1,TGTGCCAGCAGCCAAGAGAGCTTTAGTTACAATGAGCAGTTCTTC,CASSQESFSYNEQFF
few,TRBD2,18,TRBV9,TRBJ2-1,TGTGCCAGCACCAGGGGACTAGCGGGAGGGAGCTCCTACAATGAGCAGTTCTTC,CASTRGLAGGSSYNEQFF
NA,TRBD1,14,TRBV2,TRBJ1-1,TGTGCCAGCAATGAGGGACAGTCGGACACTGAAGCTTTCTTT,CASNEGQSDTEAFF
few,TRBD1,15,TRBV27,TRBJ2-5,TGTGCCAGCGCAACCGGGACAGGGGTACAAGAGACCCAGTACTTC,CASATGTGVQETQYF
NA,TRBD1,14,TRBV2,TRBJ2-5,TGTGCCAGCAGCCTGACAGGGGGCACGGAGACCCAGTACTTC,CASSLTGGTETQYF
many,TRBD1,13,TRBV12-3/TRBV12-4,TRBJ2-1,TGTGCCAGCTCACCTACAGGGGTCCTTGAGCAGTTCTTC,CASSPTGVLEQFF
NA,NA,13,TRBV3-1,TRBJ2-1,TGTGCCAGCAGTCCCGGGACCACCAATGAGCAGTTCTTC,CASSPGTTNEQFF
few,TRBD2,15,TRBV20-1,TRBJ2-5,TGCAGTGCTAGTGCGACTAGCCCGTACCAAGAGACCCAGTACTTC,CSASATSPYQETQYF
NA,TRBD2,14,TRBV27,TRBJ2-4,TGTGCCAGCAGGACTAGCGGGAGTTTCAACATTCAGTACTTC,CASRTSGSFNIQYF
few,NA,14,TRBV13,TRBJ2-5,TGTGCCAGCAGCTCCTTAGACCTGGAAGAGACCCAGTACTTC,CASSSLDLEETQYF
NA,NA,14,TRBV19,TRBJ1-2,TGTGCCAGTAGTATCTCCACAGGGAACTATGGCTACACCTTC,CASSISTGNYGYTF
many,NA,12,TRBV12-3/TRBV12-4,TRBJ2-1,TGTGCCAGCAGTTTGTTGCACAATGAGCAGTTCTTC,CASSLLHNEQFF
few,NA,16,TRBV6-2/TRBV6-3,TRBJ1-4,TGTGCCAGCAGTTACTCGACTTCCCTCGGTGGCGAAAAACTGTTTTTT,CASSYSTSLGGEKLFF
many,TRBD1,13,TRBV10-3,TRBJ2-3,TGTGCCATCAGTGGACAGGGGGCGGATACGCAGTATTTT,CAISGQGADTQYF
few,NA,14,TRBV24-1,TRBJ1-5,TGTGCCACCAGTGATTTCGGTTCCAATCAGCCCCAGCATTTC,CATSDFGSNQPQHF
NA,TRBD1,17,TRBV28,TRBJ2-5,TGTGCCAGCAGTTTACTCGGGACAGGGGACTTCCAAGAGACCCAGTACTTC,CASSLLGTGDFQETQYF
few,NA,16,TRBV2,TRBJ2-1,TGTGCCAGCAGTGAGTCGGACCTTAGCTCCTACAATGAGCAGTTCTTC,CASSESDLSSYNEQFF
NA,TRBD1,16,TRBV4-1,TRBJ1-5,TGCGCCAGCAGCCAAGTGTGGGACAGGAAGGATCAGCCCCAGCATTTT,CASSQVWDRKDQPQHF
many,NA,14,TRBV7-9,TRBJ2-5,TGTGCCAGAACACCCCGGGACCTACAAGAGACCCAGTACTTC,CARTPRDLQETQYF